This TCR beta chain was observed in a study of response to subunit inactivated influenza vaccine. TCRdb passed the RT-PCR reads through MiXCR, listing each CDR3 protein once. The table has hundreds of thousands of distinct CDR3 sequences, approximately 14% seen once. The study, taken as a whole, reports: It was suggested by the authors that few new T cells are recruited by each seasonal influenza vaccination.

CDR1 and CDR2 (germline): DFQATT, SNEGSKA (reference sequence). Trimming removed 5 bases from V and 0 bases from J, with 14 bases in between. The CDR3 runs 14 residues. This clonotype came up a few times. Antigen specificity is unknown. The sample here was PBMCs from blood, taken roughly 15 days before vaccination. The gene calls are TRBV20-1 and TRBJ2-7; D tentatively fits TRBD1 or TRBD2 (5 bases each). This TCR derives from a man over 45 who received an inactivated influenza vaccine. CDR3 nucleotide sequence: TGCAGTGCTTACACCGGGACCATCTCCTACGAGCAGTACTTC. Encoded protein: CSAYTGTISYEQYF.